This TCR beta chain was recorded in a study of blood T cell repertoires in COVID-19. Per germline, CDR1 LGHDT and CDR2 YNNKEL (reference sequence). Trimming cost V 3 bases and J 6 bases, with 15 bases left between them. The CDR3 is 15 amino acids. TCRdb's copy holds only in-frame clones and misses some; the assay was immunoSEQ multiplex PCR. The sample holds about 84,000 clones, roughly 80% seen once. The origin of this receptor is a woman aged 80 or over with acute or convalescent COVID-19. The chain recombines TRBV3-1 (or the pseudogene TRBV3-2) with TRBJ1-5; D gene uncertain. Sequencing was performed on peripheral blood. The CDR3 nucleotides read TGTGCCAGCAGCCATGGGAATTCGGGAGTTCAGCCCCAGCATTTT. Residues: CASSHGNSGVQPQHF.